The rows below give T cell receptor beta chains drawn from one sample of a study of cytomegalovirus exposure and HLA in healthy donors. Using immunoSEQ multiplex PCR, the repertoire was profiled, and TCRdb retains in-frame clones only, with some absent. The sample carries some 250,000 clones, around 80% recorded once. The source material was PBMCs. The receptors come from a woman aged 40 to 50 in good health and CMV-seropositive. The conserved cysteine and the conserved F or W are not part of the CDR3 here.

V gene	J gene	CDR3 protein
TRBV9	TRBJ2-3	ASTRTGYTDTQY
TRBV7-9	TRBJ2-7	ASSQRTGFYEQY
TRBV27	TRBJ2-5	ASSPRGLAGWEETQY
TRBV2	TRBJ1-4	ASSPGHSEKLF
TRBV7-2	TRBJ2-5	ASSTLTGRQETQY
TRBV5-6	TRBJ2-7	ASSSETVTDEQY
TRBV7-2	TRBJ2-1	ASSPRILAGNNEQF
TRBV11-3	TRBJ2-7	ASSAGRFYEQY
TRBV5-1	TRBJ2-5	ASSLKTGEETQY
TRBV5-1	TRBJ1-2	ASSLASDRGPRREGYT
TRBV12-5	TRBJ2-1	ASGWQDNEQF
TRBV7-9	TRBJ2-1	ASSLKGADYNEQF
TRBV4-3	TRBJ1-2	ASSQDLGQSRGYT